A single sample gave rise to the 20 T cell receptor beta chains below, sequenced in a study of blood T cells in healthy people across ages. A sample-barcoded 5' primer and a J-beta primer mix were used in a second PCR of roughly 7 to 12 cycles. TCRdb itself ran the 5' RACE reads through MiXCR, one entry per CDR3 protein. The repertoire holds around 1.7 million distinct CDR3 sequences, with 28% as singletons. Sequencing was performed on blood. Every receptor here comes from a woman younger than 45 in good health.

A note on this clonotype: A much larger clone is a single base away; this may be a read error. This chain links TRBV7-2 with TRBJ2-6; D unclear. CDR1 SGHTA and CDR2 FQGNSA come from the germline V gene. The CDR3 extends over 16 amino acids. The CDR3 DNA reads TGTGCCGGCAGCTTATCTGTAAACCCTGGGGCCAACGTCCTGACTTTC. Protein: CAGSLSVNPGANVLTF.

This clonotype was seen only a few times. The chain links TRBV20-1 to TRBJ1-1; weak D call: TRBD1 (6 bases). The CDR3 loop spans 15 amino acids. Germline CDR1 and CDR2: DFQATT and SNEGSKA (reference sequence). Trimming cost V 4 bases and J 0 bases, with 15 bases left between them. The CDR3 nucleotides read TGCAGTGCTATAGGGGGAGGAATCATGAACACTGAAGCTTTCTTT. This codes for CSAIGGGIMNTEAFF.

The chain has TRBV12-3 or TRBV12-4 and TRBJ1-5; D remains unclear. CDR3 length equals 14 residues. V lost 6 bases and J 7 bases, leaving 16 bases between the germline ends. The chain's CDR3 is CASSSEAVGQPQHF. CDR3 nucleotide sequence: TGTGCCAGCAGCTCCGAAGCGGTTGGACAGCCCCAGCATTTT.

The chain uses TRBV10-3 and TRBJ2-2, with a possible D match to TRBD1 (6 bases). The CDR3 runs to 14 residues. CDR1 and CDR2 from the germline V gene are ENHRY and SYGVKD. V shed 4 bases and J shed 3 bases, with 9 bases lying between them. The CDR3 sequence: CAISGNRDTGELFF. The CDR3, as DNA: TGTGCCATCAGTGGTAACAGGGACACCGGGGAGCTGTTTTTT.

As regards this clonotype: One end of the junction does not line up with germline, which may come from a read error. J is TRBJ2-1 and V is TRBV20-1; no clear D gene. Germline V gene sequence: CDR1 DFQATT, CDR2 SNEGSKA (reference sequence). This CDR3 is 14 amino acids long. The CDR3 here is CSVRGNSLRNEQFF. Here the CDR3 DNA reads TGCAGTGTTAGAGGTAATTCTCTTCGGAATGAGCAGTTCTTC.

Notes on this clonotype: This may stem from a read error, because a much larger clone lies one nucleotide away. This chain uses TRBV15 with TRBJ2-7; 7 bases align to TRBD2. The better agreement between TRBJ2-5 and the DNA end casts doubt on the J call. The CDR3 contains 14 residues. Germline assignment: CDR1 LNHNV and CDR2 YYDKDF (reference sequence). The CDR3 DNA sequence: TGTGCCACCAGCAGACGGGGGGTTGGAGAGACCCAGTACTTC. It encodes CATSRRGVGETQYF.

The chain combines TRBV12-3 or TRBV12-4 with TRBJ2-1, with D possibly being TRBD1 or TRBD2 (6 bases each). The J call is uncertain, as TRBJ2-7 better fits the DNA end. This CDR3 spans 14 amino acids. The DNA for the CDR3 is TGTGCCAGCCGGGGGCCCTTGTGGGACAATGAGCAGTACTTC. This codes for CASRGPLWDNEQYF.

This clonotype has a handful of counts. CDR3 residues: CAWSKRLSSYNEQFF. The CDR3 DNA sequence: TGTGCCTGGAGTAAGCGCTTGAGCTCCTACAATGAGCAGTTCTTC. The chain employs TRBV30 and TRBJ2-1, with D hard to call. The germline gives CDR1 GTSNPN, CDR2 SVGIG (reference sequence). This CDR3 contains 15 residues. The V end lost 2 bases, the J end lost 0 bases, and 11 bases lay between the germline ends.

Regarding this clonotype: This may come from a read error, since a much larger clone is one base off. V usage is TRBV6-5 and J usage is TRBJ2-5, with D hard to call. The DNA end is more similar to TRBJ2-1, so the J call may be wrong. The CDR3 covers 15 residues. CDR1 and CDR2 (germline): MNHEY, SVGAGI. CDR3 sequence reads: CASSLSGGNQETQFF. The DNA of the CDR3 is TGTGCCAGCAGTTTAAGTGGCGGAAACCAAGAGACCCAGTTCTTC.

This clonotype was recorded at least ten times. The rearrangement joins TRBV10-2 to TRBJ1-2; D not certain. V shed 4 bases and J shed 8 bases, with 20 bases lying between them. Looked up from germline, CDR1 is WSHSY and CDR2 is SAAADI. The CDR3 spans 15 residues. CDR3 sequence reads: CASSARRPDPVGYTF. For the CDR3, the DNA is TGCGCCAGCAGTGCCCGGCGTCCCGATCCCGTGGGCTACACCTTC.

Only a few counts were recorded for this clonotype. The chain recombines TRBV4-2 with TRBJ2-1; 11 nucleotides match TRBD2. The CDR3 length is 18 residues. Looked up from germline, CDR1 is LGHNA and CDR2 is YNFKEQ. Losses at the gene ends were 0 bases for V and 7 bases for J; bases not matched to a gene: 11. The CDR3 reads CASSQDWASGGTTNEQFF. CDR3 coding DNA: TGTGCCAGCAGCCAAGATTGGGCTAGCGGGGGGACCACTAATGAGCAGTTCTTC.

The sample holds many counts of this clonotype. The chain couples TRBV20-1 to TRBJ2-1; no reliable D call. Looked up from germline, CDR1 is DFQATT and CDR2 is SNEGSKA (reference sequence). Trimming took 5 bases from V and 9 from J, leaving 20 bases between them. The CDR3 loop spans 14 amino acids. The DNA of the CDR3 is TGCAGTGCTCACGAAGGCAGGAAAAATGGTGAGCAGTTCTTC. This gives the protein CSAHEGRKNGEQFF.

This clonotype was counted between two and nine times. The chain has TRBV7-2 and TRBJ1-2, with TRBD1 matching over 7 bases. V was pared by 5 bases and J by 4 bases, with 10 bases of the junction left unmatched. The CDR3 runs to 15 residues. CDR1 and CDR2 (germline): SGHTA, FQGNSA. The CDR3 loop is CASSPRTGSSYGYTF. DNA for the CDR3: TGTGCCAGCAGCCCTCGGACAGGTAGCTCCTATGGCTACACCTTC.

This clonotype was detected once. A read error is possible here, since a much larger clone lies one base away. This chain joins TRBV7-2 and TRBJ2-1, with D unclear. In germline, CDR1 is SGHTA, CDR2 FQGNSA. The CDR3 is 11 amino acids. The CDR3 sequence: CASSLVYERFF. The CDR3 region has the DNA TGTGCCAGCAGCTTAGTATATGAGCGGTTCTTC.

The chain has TRBV7-2 and TRBJ2-1; D possibly corresponds to TRBD1 (6 bases). The CDR3 runs to 15 residues. CDR1 is SGHTA and CDR2 is FQGNSA in the germline V gene. The V end was cut by 5 bases, the J end by 8 bases, with 19 bases between. CDR3 residues: CASSPRTAAWDEQFF. CDR3 nucleotides: TGTGCCAGCAGCCCCCGGACAGCCGCCTGGGATGAGCAGTTCTTC.

This clonotype was recorded many times. The V and J genes are TRBV6-5 and TRBJ2-7; D unclear. The CDR3 is 11 residues long. The V end was cut by 7 bases, the J end by 2 bases, with 6 bases between. Per the germline V gene, CDR1 is MNHEY and CDR2 is SVGAGI. CDR3 sequence (DNA): TGTGCCAGCAAGAACCCCTACGAGCAGTACTTC. Protein sequence: CASKNPYEQYF.

This clonotype was recorded many times. The CDR3 DNA follows: TGTGCCAGCAGCTTAGAGGGGGGAGTCCCCTACAATGAGCAGTTCTTC. Translating gives CASSLEGGVPYNEQFF. The gene calls are TRBV7-2 and TRBJ2-1, with D perhaps assigned TRBD1 or TRBD2 (6 bases each). V was pared by 1 base and J by 2 bases, with 12 bases between. The CDR3 covers 16 residues. Germline V gene data show CDR1 as SGHTA and CDR2 as FQGNSA.

The chain links TRBV2 to TRBJ2-1, with 11 bases matching TRBD2. V shed 6 bases and J 4 bases; nucleotides not matched to a gene: 5. CDR1 and CDR2 from the germline V gene are SNHLY and FYNNEI. This CDR3 contains 15 residues. CDR3 in DNA: TGTGCCAGCAGACTGACTAGCGGGGATTACAATGAGCAGTTCTTC. Residues: CASRLTSGDYNEQFF.

Only a few counts were recorded for this clonotype. V usage is TRBV7-8 and J usage is TRBJ2-7; 8 bases fit TRBD2. CDR3 length: 19 residues. Trimming cost V 1 base and J 0 bases; bases outside gene matches: 14. Germline CDR1 and CDR2: SGHVS and FQNEAQ. The CDR3 here is CASSLGFLAGLGASYEQYF. CDR3 nucleotides: TGTGCCAGCAGCTTAGGTTTTCTAGCGGGCCTCGGGGCCTCCTACGAGCAGTACTTC. Full variable domain (rest looked up from reference TRBV7-8 and TRBJ2-7): GAGVSQSPRYKVAKRGQDVALRCDPISGHVSLFWYQQALGQGPEFLTYFQNEAQLDKSGLPSDRFFAERPEGSVSTLKIQRTQQEDSAVYLCASSLGFLAGLGASYEQYFGPGTRLTVT.

A note on this clonotype: Germline and junction disagree at one end, which may indicate a read error. The chain recombines TRBV24-1 with TRBJ2-5; 8 bases agree with TRBD1. Per germline, CDR1 KGHDR and CDR2 SFDVKD. The CDR3 length is 16 residues. The CDR3 coding sequence is TGTGCCGCCAGTGATCGAGGGCAGGGGGCGGTGGAGACCCAGTACTTC. Protein: CAASDRGQGAVETQYF.